A single T cell receptor (beta chain) is shown here with its context. Time point denoted: baseline, week 1 (first vaccination visit). Treatment: pre-vaccination baseline after standard-of-care therapy. The data were obtained in a study of a mutant IDH1 vaccine in newly diagnosed glioma. Sequencing used immunoSEQ multiplex PCR; TCRdb keeps in-frame clones, though not all of them. The table has around 92,000 clones, 80% to 90% seen once. The input for sequencing was PBMCs, taken from a glioma patient treated with radiotherapy, temozolomide or both. The sequence was collected from a woman aged 50 to 65 with glioma.

The CDR3 bases are TGTGCCATCAGTGAAGGGTGGGGGGACACTGAAGCTTTCTTT. It translates to CAISEGWGDTEAFF. V is TRBV10-3 and J is TRBJ1-1; maybe TRBD1 (5 bases). CDR3 size: 14 residues. Between the trimmed V and J ends, which lost 3 bases and 3 bases, there was a span of 11 bases. Germline V gene lookup returns CDR1 ENHRY and CDR2 SYGVKD.